This entry features one TCR beta chain sequence. Its antigen remains undetermined. No base qualities exist here, and no much larger clone lies one base off it. The donors were included in the validation cohort of some 110 subjects, a group kept apart from the roughly 730-subject first cohort. This entry is derived from a study of cytomegalovirus exposure and HLA in healthy donors (dated by TCRdb to about 2017). As for the study more broadly: The 500 to 800 repertoires of the first cohort and the roughly 120 validation repertoires were produced on the same platform, according to a later analysis. A separate validation cohort of approximately 120 different subjects was used in addition to the roughly 670-subject first cohort. The study aimed to test whether signatures of past pathogen exposure could be identified by cataloging public T cell receptors. The study combined high-throughput TCR immunosequencing, statistical association of individual TCRs with disease status, and machine learning to predict cytomegalovirus infection status.

The library was made by the immunoSEQ multiplex PCR assay. Per the source publication's procedure: A statistical classification framework was built for diagnosing cytomegalovirus status from the catalog of TCR beta chain sequences. What TCRdb holds here is the immuneACCESS table cut down to in-frame rearrangements. Part of the clones is not present; checked against another copy, under half of the missing clones reflect an unresolved V gene, and the others are unexplained. V and J calls and clone size are given by that table; D and trimming were obtained from the DNA. This sample has 150,000 or so clones in its table, and approximately 94% of those were observed once. The ten largest make up over 1.5% of the sample. The paper as a whole reports these results and caveats: The authors suggested that the approach could potentially be extended to other disease states and immunological phenotypes. In the study, approximately 160 TCR beta chains were listed as associated with cytomegalovirus. Most TCR sequences were seen in very few donors, while some public TCRs were found in many individuals. Cytomegalovirus status was reported to be diagnosed by the classifier with high specificity and sensitivity in both the original and validation cohorts. Of the cluster scores, 85% to 95% were above 0 in a later analysis, which found that TCRs clustered in the first cohort also tended to co-occur in the 120 validation repertoires. In vitro tests confirmed that a few of the cytomegalovirus-associated TCR beta chains recognize cytomegalovirus antigens. A later analysis lacked HLA typing for the validation cohort, so it scored co-occurrence in that cohort across all 120 or so repertoires.

The source is a man between 18 and 35 years old in good health and CMV-seropositive. Source material: PBMCs.

At the DNA level, the sequence is TGCGCCAGCAGCTCGCTAGCTGCCAGAACAGATACGCAGTATTTT. This is translated as CASSSLAARTDTQYF. Recombination joined TRBV5-1 with TRBJ2-3; TRBD2 might be the D gene, on 5 matching bases. Trimming removed 3 bases from V and 3 bases from J, leaving 14 bases between the germline ends. The CDR3 measures 15 amino acids from cysteine to phenylalanine. The read is trimmed to its CDR3 DNA, 45 bases read in frame from base 1. Based on the germline V gene, the CDR1 and CDR2 sequences are SGHRS and YFSETQ. When the CDR3 is completed using the reference TRBV5-1 and TRBJ2-3 genes on either side, the full variable domain is KAGVTQTPRYLIKTRGQQVTLSCSPISGHRSVSWYQQTPGQGLQFLFEYFSETQRNKGNFPGRFSGRQFSNSRSEMNVSTLELGDSALYLCASSSLAARTDTQYFGPGTRLTVL.